A single TCR beta chain is shown here with its context. Its target is unknown. With 60 Vbeta and 13 Jbeta primers, the PCR was carried out. Sequencing was performed with immunoSEQ multiplex PCR; in TCRdb, only in-frame clones are kept and a portion is missing. The repertoire holds about 140,000 clones, with approximately 79% as singletons. The data derive from a study of cytomegalovirus exposure and HLA in healthy donors. Study findings and constraints: In an earlier analysis, productive rearrangement rates for most beta V segments clustered near 87% or 30%. It was reported in a later analysis that an Asian-associated ancestry cluster showed fewer N-insertions than the roughly 710-donor mean.

Trimming cost V 6 bases and J 5 bases, with 8 bases left between them. The CDR3 loop spans 12 amino acids. Per germline, CDR1 WSHSY and CDR2 SAAADI. What was sequenced was PBMCs. The V and J genes are TRBV10-2 and TRBJ2-1; D gene ambiguous. The clonotype was recovered from a female donor in good health and CMV-seronegative. CDR3 bases: TGCGCCAGCAGGGCTAGTGACAATGAGCAGTTCTTC. Protein product: CASRASDNEQFF.